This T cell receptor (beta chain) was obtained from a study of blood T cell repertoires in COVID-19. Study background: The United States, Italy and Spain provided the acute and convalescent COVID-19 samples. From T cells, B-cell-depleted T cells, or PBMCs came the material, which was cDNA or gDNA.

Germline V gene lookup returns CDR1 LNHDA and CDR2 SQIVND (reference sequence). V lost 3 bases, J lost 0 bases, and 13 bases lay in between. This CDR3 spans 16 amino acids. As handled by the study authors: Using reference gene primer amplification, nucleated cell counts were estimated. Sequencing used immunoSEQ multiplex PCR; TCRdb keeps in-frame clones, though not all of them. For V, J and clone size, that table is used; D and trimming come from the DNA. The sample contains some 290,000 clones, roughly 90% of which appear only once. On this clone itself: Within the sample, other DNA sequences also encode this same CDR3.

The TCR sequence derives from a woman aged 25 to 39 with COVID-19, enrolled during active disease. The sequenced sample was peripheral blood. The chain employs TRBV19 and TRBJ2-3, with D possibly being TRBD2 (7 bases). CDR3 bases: TGTGCCAGTAGTATTTTGGCGGGGGCTAGCACAGATACGCAGTATTTT. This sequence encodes CASSILAGASTDTQYF.